Shown below are 18 T cell receptor beta chains from a single sample sequenced in a study of blood T cells in healthy people across ages (dated by TCRdb to between 2015 and 2017). Libraries came from 5' RACE. Sequencer: Illumina HiSeq 2500. A second PCR of about 6 to 11 cycles was run with a J-beta primer mix and a sample-barcoded 5' primer. TCRdb trimmed the raw reads at Q25, called clones with MiXCR and kept productive beta chains. Each entry is one CDR3 protein sequence, shown with its most common DNA and genes. The sample has about 1.5 million distinct CDR3 sequences on record, around 40% of them singletons. About 3.8% of the sample belongs to the ten largest clones. The sequenced sample was blood. These receptors were collected from a woman between 18 and 30 years old in good health.

This clonotype has more than one count but fewer than ten. This chain connects TRBV7-2 to TRBJ2-3, with 9 positions matching TRBD1. The junction had 6 bases not matched to a gene; V was cut back by 6 bases and J by 5 bases. CDR1 is SGHTA, CDR2 FQGNSA, per germline. The length of the CDR3 is 14 residues. The DNA of the CDR3 is TGTGCCAGCAGGTGGACAGGGGCGGGAGATACGCAGTATTTT. Amino acid sequence: CASRWTGAGDTQYF.

This clonotype was seen a few times. The chain couples TRBV6-1 to TRBJ2-7; 8 nucleotides line up with TRBD1. Germline V gives CDR1 MNHNS, CDR2 SASEGT. This CDR3 has 14 residues. V dropped 4 bases and J dropped 2; count of bases not matched to a gene: 4. The CDR3 protein is CASSVRTGPYEQYF. The CDR3 DNA follows: TGTGCCAGCAGTGTCCGGACAGGGCCCTACGAGCAGTACTTC.

This clonotype has just a few counts. The DNA is left out, because the CDR3 cannot be placed on it with certainty; the CDR3 is given as TCRdb lists it. The genes are TRBV11-1 and TRBJ2-1; TRBD2 reflects the table's D call only, with no check against the DNA. The CDR3 spans 13 amino acids, including both terminal residues. Germline-derived CDR1 and CDR2 are SGHAT and FQDESV (reference sequence). CDR3 residues: CASSHSWAGGSFF.

This clonotype was found many times. The V gene is TRBV7-9, the J gene TRBJ2-5; D ambiguous. The better agreement between TRBJ2-7 and the DNA end casts doubt on the J call. Germline CDR1 is SEHNR and CDR2 is FQNEAQ (reference sequence). This CDR3 is 12 amino acids long. CDR3 amino acids: CASSLVVDEQYF. The CDR3 DNA reads TGTGCCAGCAGTTTGGTAGTAGACGAGCAGTACTTC.

In this sample, this clonotype turned up a few times. In nucleotides, the CDR3 is TGTGCCAGCAGCTCCCGCGGCAGCGGCCGGGACTATGGCTACACCTTC. Protein product: CASSSRGSGRDYGYTF. V is TRBV11-2 and J is TRBJ1-2; D gene ambiguous. Germline CDR1 is SGHAT and CDR2 is FQNNGV. Trimming shortened V by 4 bases and J by 3 bases, and 18 bases separated the two germline ends. CDR3 size: 16 residues.

This clonotype has more than one count but fewer than ten. V usage is TRBV2 and J usage is TRBJ1-2; D is unclear. Germline V lookup: CDR1 SNHLY, CDR2 FYNNEI. V lost 0 bases, J lost 8 bases, and 13 bases lay in between. The CDR3 runs 14 residues. DNA for the CDR3: TGTGCCAGCAGTGAAGCGCTTCGTTCTCGCGGCTACACCTTC. Its protein product is CASSEALRSRGYTF.

The chain carries TRBV30 and TRBJ2-3; 8 bases match TRBD1. CDR3 length equals 13 residues. Germline-derived CDR1 and CDR2 are GTSNPN and SVGIG (reference sequence). V dropped 0 bases and J dropped 4; count of bases not matched to a gene: 0. CDR3 protein: CAWSVQGADTQYF. DNA for the CDR3: TGTGCCTGGAGTGTACAGGGGGCAGATACGCAGTATTTT.

The chain couples TRBV12-3 or TRBV12-4 to TRBJ2-5, with D tentatively TRBD2 (6 bases). V lost 8 bases and J lost 2, with 12 bases in between. The CDR3 covers 13 residues. Written as DNA, the CDR3 is TGTGCCAGCTTGGCGGGACGGCAAGAGACCCAGTACTTC. Its translation: CASLAGRQETQYF.

The V call is TRBV7-2, the J call TRBJ1-2, with D possibly being TRBD1 (5 bases). Looked up from germline, CDR1 is SGHTA and CDR2 is FQGNSA. The CDR3 sequence is 16 residues long. V was clipped by 5 bases and J by 5 bases, with 21 bases between them. In DNA form, the CDR3 reads TGTGCCAGCAGCCCCTTGGGCGCTACTGGGGCTTATGGCTACACCTTC. Translating it yields CASSPLGATGAYGYTF.

The V call is TRBV6-6, the J call TRBJ2-4, with D unresolved. V lost 9 bases, J lost 3 bases, and 21 bases lay in between. Germline V CDR1 and CDR2: MNHNY, SVGAGI (reference sequence). This CDR3 region has 16 residues. The CDR3: CASSPFGLVGKNIQYF. DNA of the CDR3: TGTGCCAGTAGCCCTTTTGGGCTAGTGGGCAAAAACATTCAGTACTTC.

The rearrangement uses TRBV5-4 and TRBJ2-3, with TRBD1 as a possible D gene (6 bases). There are 14 residues in the CDR3. Trimming stripped 4 bases from V and 4 bases from J, with 13 bases between. The germline V gene encodes CDR1 SGHNT and CDR2 YYREEE (reference sequence). The CDR3 loop reads CASSLLDRPDTQYF. The DNA for the CDR3 is TGTGCCAGCAGCCTACTAGACAGGCCAGATACGCAGTATTTT.

In this sample, this clonotype turned up a few times. This chain connects TRBV2 to TRBJ1-4; D possibly corresponds to TRBD1 (5 bases). This CDR3 spans 13 amino acids. Germline CDR1 reads SNHLY; CDR2 reads FYNNEI. Trimming pared 6 bases from V and 8 bases from J, leaving 13 bases between. The CDR3, as DNA: TGTGCCAGCAGAGAGACAGAACGAGAAAAACTGTTTTTT. Its protein product is CASRETEREKLFF.

The chain uses TRBV11-2 and TRBJ2-5; D not resolved. CDR3 size: 13 residues. V lost 5 bases and J 2 bases, leaving 9 bases between the germline ends. Germline CDR1 reads SGHAT; CDR2 reads FQNNGV. CDR3 region: CASSPWRQETQYF. CDR3 nucleotides: TGTGCCAGCAGCCCATGGCGGCAAGAGACCCAGTACTTC.

The rearrangement joins TRBV7-3 to TRBJ2-3; D may be TRBD2 (6 bases). From germline, CDR1 is SGHTA and CDR2 FQGTGA. Trimming removed 3 bases at V and 2 bases at J, with 15 bases between. This CDR3 region has 16 residues. CDR3 coding DNA: TGTGCCAGCAGCTTGGGGATAACGGGAGCCACAGATACGCAGTATTTT. Translated, it gives CASSLGITGATDTQYF.

The rearrangement links TRBV6-2 or TRBV6-3 to TRBJ1-5; D not certain. V shed 7 bases and J shed 7 bases, with 17 bases lying between them. CDR1 and CDR2 from the germline V gene are MNHEY and SVGEGT. The CDR3 runs 14 residues. The CDR3 sequence: CASTKGGIVQPQHF. CDR3 sequence (DNA): TGTGCCAGCACCAAGGGAGGGATCGTGCAGCCCCAGCATTTT.

For this clonotype: Sequence at one end of the junction differs from germline and may be a read error. The chain employs TRBV16 and TRBJ1-2, with 9 bases fitting TRBD1. The V gene's germline CDR1 is KGHSY and CDR2 FQNENV. The CDR3 runs 14 residues. As DNA, the CDR3 is TGTGCCAACAGCCAGTCCGACAGGGGGAACGGCTACACCTTC. Protein sequence: CANSQSDRGNGYTF.

V gene TRBV20-1 combines with J gene TRBJ2-7, with a weak D call TRBD2 (5 bases). The CDR3 contains 11 residues. With 5 bases removed from V and 4 bases from J, the gap between germline ends came to 9 bases. The germline CDR1 and CDR2 sequences are DFQATT and SNEGSKA (reference sequence). The CDR3 DNA reads as TGCAGTGCTCCAGAGGGATACGAGCAGTACTTC. It codes for CSAPEGYEQYF.

This chain joins TRBV20-1 and TRBJ1-2; D is uncertain. Deletions cut 3 bases from V and 1 base from J, with 12 bases between. CDR1 and CDR2 (germline): DFQATT, SNEGSKA (reference sequence). There are 14 residues in the CDR3. The CDR3 DNA is TGCAGTGCTAGGACCTGGACCGTTAACTATGGCTACACCTTC. Translating it yields CSARTWTVNYGYTF.